This TCR beta chain was identified in a study of naive CD8 T cells in extremely preterm neonates. Assay: immunoSEQ multiplex PCR; the TCRdb copy retains only in-frame clones and omits some. This table has approximately 7,900 clones, roughly 98% appearing once. Notes on this clone: As yet, its antigen is unknown.

Germline V CDR1 and CDR2: MNHEY, SVGAGI. The CDR3 covers 14 residues. Deletions cut 6 bases from V and 5 bases from J, with 16 bases between. Study-wide findings and caveats: Limitations included small sample size and variable preterm productive templates. Preterm infants showed shorter CDR3s, fewer N additions and less trimming than older groups. Term neonates about 0.4%, young children 0.025% to 0.035%, adults about 0.0091%; preterm neonates shared 2.7%. Preterm neonates had significantly lower iChao1 richness than other age groups.

This receptor was obtained from a human donor in good health. The sequencing input was naive CD8+ T cells from blood. V and J are TRBV6-5 and TRBJ1-1; tentative D call: TRBD1 (6 bases). CDR3 sequence reads: CASSVVEGGTEAFF. CDR3 nucleotides: TGTGCCAGCAGCGTCGTGGAGGGGGGGACTGAAGCTTTCTTT.